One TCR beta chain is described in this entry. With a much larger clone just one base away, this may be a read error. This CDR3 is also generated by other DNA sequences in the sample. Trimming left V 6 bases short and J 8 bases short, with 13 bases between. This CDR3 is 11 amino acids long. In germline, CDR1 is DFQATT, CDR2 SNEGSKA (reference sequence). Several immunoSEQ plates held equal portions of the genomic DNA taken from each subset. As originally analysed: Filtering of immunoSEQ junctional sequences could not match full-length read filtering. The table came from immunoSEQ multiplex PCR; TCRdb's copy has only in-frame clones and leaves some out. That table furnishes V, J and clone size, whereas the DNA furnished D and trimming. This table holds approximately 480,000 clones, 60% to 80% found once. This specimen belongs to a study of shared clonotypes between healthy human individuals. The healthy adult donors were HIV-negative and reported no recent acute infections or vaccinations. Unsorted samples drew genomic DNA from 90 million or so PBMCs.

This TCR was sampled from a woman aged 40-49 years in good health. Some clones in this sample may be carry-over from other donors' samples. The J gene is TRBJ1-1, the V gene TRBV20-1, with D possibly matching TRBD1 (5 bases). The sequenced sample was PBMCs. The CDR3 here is CSAQRGNEAFF. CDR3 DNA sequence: TGCAGTGCCCAGAGGGGTAACGAAGCTTTCTTT.